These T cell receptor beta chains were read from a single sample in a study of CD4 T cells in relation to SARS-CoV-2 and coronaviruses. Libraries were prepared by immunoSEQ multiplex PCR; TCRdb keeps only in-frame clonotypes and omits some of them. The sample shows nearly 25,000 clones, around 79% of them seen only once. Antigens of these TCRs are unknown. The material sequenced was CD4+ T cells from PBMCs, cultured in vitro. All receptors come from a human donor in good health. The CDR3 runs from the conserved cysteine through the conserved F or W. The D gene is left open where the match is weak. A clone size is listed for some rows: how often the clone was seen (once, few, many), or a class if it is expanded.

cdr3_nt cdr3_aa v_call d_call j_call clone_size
TGTGCCAGTAGTATGGTACAGGGCACTGAAGCTTTCTTT CASSMVQGTEAFF TRBV19 . TRBJ1-1 once
TGTGCCAGTAGTACTTCCCCCAAAAACATTCAGTACTTC CASSTSPKNIQYF TRBV19 . TRBJ2-4 .
TGCGCCAGCAGCTTGATTGGAGTGAACACTGAAGCTTTCTTT CASSLIGVNTEAFF TRBV5-1 . TRBJ1-1 .
TGTGCCAGCAGTTACGGGCCTGGAGCTTTCTTT CASSYGPGAFF TRBV6-5 . TRBJ1-1 .
TGTGCCATCAGTGATTCGGGTCTAGCGGCTTCCTACGAGCAGTACTTC CAISDSGLAASYEQYF TRBV10-3 TRBD2 TRBJ2-7 .
TGTGCCAGCAGCAGTACTAGCGGGGGTGTTTCCTACAATGAGCAGTTCTTC CASSSTSGGVSYNEQFF TRBV5-6 TRBD2 TRBJ2-1 few
TGTGCCAGCAGCAACTACCGGGACATCGTATCTAAAGCTTTCTTT CASSNYRDIVSKAFF TRBV6-5 . TRBJ1-1 .
TGCGCCAGCAGCCAAGGGGGCGTCTACGAGCAGTACTTC CASSQGGVYEQYF TRBV4-1 . TRBJ2-7 .
TGTGCCAGTAGAAAAAGCGGACTCTACGAGCAGTACTTC CASRKSGLYEQYF TRBV19 . TRBJ2-7 .
TGTGCCAGCAGTTACTCAGACAGCACCTATGGCTACACCTTC CASSYSDSTYGYTF TRBV6-5 . TRBJ1-2 .
TGTGCCAGTAGTTTGGGACTAGCGGGAGCAACAGATACGCAGTATTTT CASSLGLAGATDTQYF TRBV19 TRBD2 TRBJ2-3 medium-sized
TGTGCCAGCAGCGCAGACAGACTCCTCACCGGGGAGCTGTTTTTT CASSADRLLTGELFF TRBV9 . TRBJ2-2 .
TGTGCCATCAGTGAATTGGGACAGGGCTCCTACGAGCAGTACTTC CAISELGQGSYEQYF TRBV10-3 TRBD1 TRBJ2-7 .
TGTGCCAGCAGCTATACAGGTCGCACCGGGGAGCTGTTTTTT CASSYTGRTGELFF TRBV7-2 . TRBJ2-2 .
TGCAGTGCTAGTCAGGTAGCCAAAAACATTCAGTACTTC CSASQVAKNIQYF TRBV20-1 . TRBJ2-4 .
TGCGCCAGCAGCCAAGCACAGGGAGTCACTGAAGCTTTCTTT CASSQAQGVTEAFF TRBV4-1 . TRBJ1-1 .
TGTGCCAGCAGCCAACCCCAATTCTCCAACGAGCAGTACTTC CASSQPQFSNEQYF TRBV3-1/TRBV3-2 . TRBJ2-7 .
TGTGCCAGCAGCTTATTCCCCTCCTACGAGCAGTACTTC CASSLFPSYEQYF TRBV11-3 . TRBJ2-7 .
TGTGCCAGCAGCCAAGATTACTACGAGCAGTACTTC CASSQDYYEQYF TRBV14 . TRBJ2-7 few
TGCAGTGCGCCTGAATACACTGAAGCTTTCTTT CSAPEYTEAFF TRBV20-1 . TRBJ1-1 once
TGTGCCAGCAGCTTGGGGGGGCCAGTGGACAATCAGCCCCAGCATTTT CASSLGGPVDNQPQHF TRBV7-9 . TRBJ1-5 .
TGTGCCAGCAGCATCCATCTTGGCACAGATACGCAGTATTTT CASSIHLGTDTQYF TRBV11-1 . TRBJ2-3 .
TGCAGTGCTAGTGGGACTCAAACCTACGAGCAGTACTTC CSASGTQTYEQYF TRBV20-1 . TRBJ2-7 .
TGTGCCAGCAGCCCCGGCGGCACAGATACGCAGTATTTT CASSPGGTDTQYF TRBV7-9 . TRBJ2-3 .
TGTGCCAGCAGCTTAATCCGCGGGAGCACTGAAGCTTTCTTT CASSLIRGSTEAFF TRBV13 . TRBJ1-1 .
TGTGCCAGTAGTATCGGGACAGGGCGCACTGAAGCTTTCTTT CASSIGTGRTEAFF TRBV19 TRBD1 TRBJ1-1 .
TGTGCCAGCAGCAACTCCGGTACAGATACGCAGTATTTT CASSNSGTDTQYF TRBV6-4 . TRBJ2-3 .
TGTGCCAGCTCACCAGGGGACGAAAGAAACATTCAGTACTTC CASSPGDERNIQYF TRBV18 . TRBJ2-4 .
TGTGCCAGCAGACAGTATAGCAATCAGCCCCAGCATTTT CASRQYSNQPQHF TRBV25-1 . TRBJ1-5 few
TGTGCTAGTGGTTTGGTTCTCGAGGCAGCGATGAACACTGAAGCTTTCTTT CASGLVLEAAMNTEAFF TRBV12-5 . TRBJ1-1 .
TGTGCCAGCAGCTTGGCCGGGGGGTCGAACACTGAAGCTTTCTTT CASSLAGGSNTEAFF TRBV5-4 . TRBJ1-1 .
TGTGCCATCAGTGAAGGGCAGGGCACAGATACGCAGTATTTT CAISEGQGTDTQYF TRBV10-3 . TRBJ2-3 .
TGTGCCAGCAGCAAACCCCTTAGGGGAGGTAGTGAAAAACTGTTTTTT CASSKPLRGGSEKLFF TRBV21-1 . TRBJ1-4 once
TGTGCCAGCAGCTTCAAGCCCGGAAACACCATATATTTT CASSFKPGNTIYF TRBV7-3 . TRBJ1-3 .
TGCGCCAGCAGCTTGGTGGCGGTCTCCTACGAGCAGTACTTC CASSLVAVSYEQYF TRBV5-1 . TRBJ2-7 once
TGTGCCAGCACGATCTCTGGGGAAGAGACCCAGTACTTC CASTISGEETQYF TRBV7-9 . TRBJ2-5 .
TGTGCCAGCAGTTTCTACAATGAGCAGTTCTTC CASSFYNEQFF TRBV28 . TRBJ2-1 .
TGTGCCAGCTCACCCCTCGGACAGGGGGTTGGAAACACCATATATTTT CASSPLGQGVGNTIYF TRBV18 TRBD1 TRBJ1-3 .
TGTGCCAGCAGTTCATCTCTAGCGGGATTCGACAATGAGCAGTTCTTC CASSSSLAGFDNEQFF TRBV6-5 TRBD2 TRBJ2-1 .
TGCGCCAGCAGCCATATTGGAGGCGGGAGCTCCTACAATGAGCAGTTCTTC CASSHIGGGSSYNEQFF TRBV4-1 TRBD2 TRBJ2-1 .
TGTGCCACCAGCAGAGATCCCCCCGGGGAGCTGTTTTTT CATSRDPPGELFF TRBV15 . TRBJ2-2 .
TGTGCCAGCAGTGGCGGTGCTAACACCGGGGAGCTGTTTTTT CASSGGANTGELFF TRBV2 . TRBJ2-2 few
TGCACCGGGAAGACCCGGGAGCCAAGTGAGACCCAGTACTTC CTGKTREPSETQYF TRBV1 . TRBJ2-5 few
TGTGCCTGGAGTGCAGAATCAGGGAACATTCAGTACTTC CAWSAESGNIQYF TRBV30 . TRBJ2-4 .
TGTGCCAGCAGTTTAGGGTGGGCGGAGACCCAGTACTTC CASSLGWAETQYF TRBV28 . TRBJ2-5 .